These T cell receptor beta chains were read from a single sample in a study of vaccination and CD4 T cells after COVID-19. Antigens for these TCRs are unknown. Using its own MiXCR run on the PCR reads, TCRdb lists one record per CDR3 protein. This sample has 15,000 or so distinct CDR3 sequences, with over 45% found just once. The sample consisted of cultured CD4+ T cells from blood, taken after SARS-CoV-2 vaccination. Receptors were obtained from a human donor with COVID-19. Both conserved end residues are part of each CDR3. D genes are given only for firm matches. Only part of the rows carry a size: once, few, many, or a class if the clone is expanded.

clone_size	v_call	d_call	j_call	cdr3_aa	cdr3_nt
once	TRBV30	TRBD1	TRBJ2-6	CAWSGQGARGANVLTF	TGTGCCTGGAGTGGGCAGGGGGCAAGAGGGGCCAACGTCCTGACTTTC
NA	TRBV5-1	NA	TRBJ1-2	CASSEQGAVGGYTF	TGCGCCAGCAGCGAACAAGGGGCAGTTGGGGGCTACACCTTC
few	TRBV20-1	NA	TRBJ2-3	CSARGDRRSTDTQYF	TGCAGTGCTAGAGGGGACCGTCGTTCCACAGATACGCAGTATTTT
NA	TRBV19	TRBD1	TRBJ1-5	CASSWTGDNQPQHF	TGTGCCAGTAGTTGGACAGGGGACAATCAGCCCCAGCATTTT
NA	TRBV28	NA	TRBJ1-1	CASTGQMNTEAFF	TGTGCCAGCACCGGACAGATGAACACTGAAGCTTTCTTT
NA	TRBV6-1	NA	TRBJ1-3	CASRIGQPVSGNTIYF	TGTGCCAGCAGAATAGGACAGCCAGTCTCTGGAAACACCATATATTTT
NA	TRBV24-1	TRBD1	TRBJ2-5	CATSDLGTGGFETQYF	TGTGCCACCAGTGATTTGGGGACAGGGGGGTTCGAGACCCAGTACTTC
NA	TRBV25-1	NA	TRBJ1-2	CASSGTPPKNYGYTF	TGTGCCAGCAGTGGGACACCCCCCAAAAACTATGGCTACACCTTC
NA	TRBV19	NA	TRBJ1-5	CASSPPNRGHQPQHF	TGTGCCAGTAGTCCCCCTAACAGAGGACATCAGCCCCAGCATTTT
NA	TRBV7-9	NA	TRBJ2-5	CASSLAAARQETQYF	TGTGCCAGCAGCTTAGCGGCGGCGAGACAAGAGACCCAGTACTTC
NA	TRBV20-1	NA	TRBJ2-5	CSAAERGHPGGTQYF	TGCAGTGCTGCTGAAAGGGGACACCCGGGAGGGACCCAGTACTTC
NA	TRBV3-1	TRBD1	TRBJ1-1	CASSPGQMNTEAFF	TGTGCCAGCAGCCCGGGACAGATGAACACTGAAGCTTTCTTT
NA	TRBV7-2	NA	TRBJ2-1	CASSPSNEQFF	TGTGCCAGCAGCCCCTCCAATGAGCAGTTCTTC
NA	TRBV28	NA	TRBJ2-3	CASSLLGATVWF	TGTGCCAGCAGTTTATTGGGGGCTACAGTCTGGTTT
NA	TRBV19	NA	TRBJ2-3	CASSSRGPDTQYF	TGTGCCAGTAGTTCCAGGGGCCCAGATACGCAGTATTTT
few	TRBV7-7	TRBD1	TRBJ1-1	CASSRIEGAPTEAFF	TGTGCTAGCAGCCGGATAGAGGGGGCGCCCACTGAAGCTTTCTTT
NA	TRBV7-2	NA	TRBJ1-6	CASSLWGYNSPLHF	TGTGCCAGCAGCTTATGGGGTTATAATTCACCCCTCCACTTT
few	TRBV7-2	TRBD2	TRBJ2-1	CASQRGQFF	TGTGCCAGTCAGCGGGGGCAATTCTTC
once	TRBV29-1	NA	TRBJ1-2	CSDNDRFSGYTF	TGCAGCGACAACGACAGGTTTTCTGGCTACACCTTC
NA	TRBV20-1	NA	TRBJ1-2	CSASLTLRGSGGYTF	TGCAGTGCTAGTCTCACGCTTCGGGGGTCCGGTGGCTACACCTTC
NA	TRBV6-5	NA	TRBJ2-7	CASSYGGTYEQYF	TGTGCCAGCAGTTACGGGGGCACCTACGAGCAGTACTTC
once	TRBV11-1	NA	TRBJ2-3	CASSLVTWNSDTQYF	TGTGCCAGCAGCTTAGTTACGTGGAACTCAGATACGCAGTATTTT
once	TRBV6-5	TRBD1	TRBJ1-1	CASSYQGGTEAFF	TGTGCCAGCAGTTATCAGGGGGGTACTGAAGCTTTCTTT
few	TRBV6-1	NA	TRBJ2-7	CASSATGVAFEQYF	TGTGCCAGCAGTGCTACTGGGGTGGCGTTCGAGCAGTACTTC